The next 32 T cell receptor beta chains were all read from a single sample in a study of T cell changes during pregnancy in multiple sclerosis. Clones were read by immunoSEQ multiplex PCR, and TCRdb kept only the in-frame ones, dropping some. The data contain 25,000 to 40,000 clones, 80% to 90% of them singletons. Material: CD8+ T cells from peripheral blood mononuclear cells, obtained in the third trimester of pregnancy. The receptors come from a female donor with multiple sclerosis, enrolled in a pregnancy study.

Points on this clone: One end of the junction fails to match germline, which may point to a read error. This chain connects TRBV2 to TRBJ1-2; D is possibly TRBD1 (6 bases). The V gene's germline CDR1 is SNHLY and CDR2 FYNNEI. The CDR3 has 11 amino acids. The CDR3, as DNA: TGCGCTACCAGGGGCTCCCATGGCTACACCTTC. Protein: CATRGSHGYTF.

The V call is TRBV28, the J call TRBJ1-4, with 7 bases lining up with TRBD1. V shed 7 bases, J shed 5 bases, and the junction held 7 bases outside the gene matches. Per germline, CDR1 MDHEN and CDR2 SYDVKM. CDR3 length: 14 amino acids. For the CDR3, the DNA is TGTGCCAGCACCGACAGGGTGACAAATGAAAAACTGTTTTTT. Protein: CASTDRVTNEKLFF.

The J gene is TRBJ2-5, the V gene TRBV15; 9 bases match TRBD2. Germline trimming cut 1 base from V and 4 bases from J; bases unmatched to any gene: 7. This CDR3 contains 16 residues. The germline gives CDR1 LNHNV, CDR2 YYDKDF (reference sequence). The CDR3 protein is CATSRVSAGGRETQYF. Here the CDR3 DNA reads TGTGCCACCAGCAGAGTGTCTGCGGGGGGGAGAGAGACCCAGTACTTC.

This sequence joins TRBV27 and TRBJ1-1; no clear D. CDR3 length: 15 residues. Looked up from germline, CDR1 is MNHEY and CDR2 is SMNVEV (reference sequence). V lost 7 bases and J 3 bases, leaving 18 bases between the germline ends. The CDR3 DNA reads as TGTGCCAGCATGCCTCAAGGCGGGCGACACACTGAAGCTTTCTTT. Its protein product is CASMPQGGRHTEAFF.

CDR3 loop: CASSFAGGEKLFF. The CDR3 DNA sequence: TGTGCCAGCAGTTTTGCGGGGGGTGAAAAACTGTTTTTT. The chain couples TRBV28 to TRBJ1-4, with D perhaps TRBD1 (5 bases). CDR1 MDHEN and CDR2 SYDVKM come from the germline V gene. The CDR3 has 13 amino acids. Trimming pared 3 bases from V and 7 bases from J, leaving 9 bases between.

This clone was observed once. This sequence joins TRBV30 and TRBJ2-2; 7 bases are shared with TRBD1. This CDR3 region has 15 residues. Unmatched junction bases numbered 3, after V lost 1 base and J lost 1 base. The germline V gene has CDR1 GTSNPN and CDR2 SVGIG (reference sequence). As DNA, the CDR3 is TGTGCCTGGAGTGAGACAGGGTGGAACACCGGGGAGCTGTTTTTT. It encodes CAWSETGWNTGELFF.

The rearrangement uses TRBV27 and TRBJ2-7, with 7 bases that match TRBD1. The CDR3 spans 12 residues. CDR1 and CDR2 from the germline V gene are MNHEY and SMNVEV (reference sequence). The J segment lost 6 bases and the V segment lost 5 bases, leaving 4 bases of the junction unmatched. CDR3 sequence reads: CASSPTGFEQYF. CDR3 sequence (DNA): TGTGCCAGCAGTCCGACAGGGTTCGAGCAGTACTTC.

CDR3 nucleotide sequence: TGTGCCAGCAGCTTAGGCCGGGACATACAAAATCAGCCCCAGCATTTT. Protein: CASSLGRDIQNQPQHF. The J gene is TRBJ1-5, the V gene TRBV13; a possible D gene is TRBD1 (6 bases). The CDR3 covers 16 residues. Deletions cut 0 bases from V and 4 bases from J, with 13 bases between. The germline V gene encodes CDR1 PRHDT and CDR2 FYEKMQ (reference sequence).

The gene calls are TRBV7-9 and TRBJ2-7, with 7 bases fitting TRBD1. In germline, CDR1 is SEHNR, CDR2 FQNEAQ (reference sequence). The CDR3 has 13 amino acids. J lost 4 bases, V lost 8 bases, and 8 bases had no gene match. The CDR3 loop reads CASAKGTAYEQYF. DNA for the CDR3: TGTGCCAGCGCCAAAGGGACAGCTTACGAGCAGTACTTC.

This sequence joins TRBV6-7 and TRBJ2-1; 10 nucleotides agree with TRBD1. TRBV6-7 is an ORF, with its function uncertain. The length of the CDR3 is 17 residues. V lost 6 bases, J lost 0 bases, and 8 bases stayed unmatched. CDR3 protein: CASREDGQGVSYNEQFF. The CDR3 DNA reads as TGTGCCAGCAGAGAAGACGGACAGGGGGTCTCCTACAATGAGCAGTTCTTC.

By share, this clone ranks as medium-sized. The rearrangement links TRBV4-1 to TRBJ2-5; tentative D call: TRBD1 (5 bases). The CDR3 is 15 amino acids. Trimming took off 3 bases at V and 1 base at J, with 12 bases between the two ends. The V gene's germline CDR1 is MGHRA and CDR2 YSYEKL. In nucleotides, the CDR3 is TGCGCCAGCAGCCAGGCTCACAGGAGCCAAGAGACCCAGTACTTC. Encoded protein: CASSQAHRSQETQYF.

CDR3 coding DNA: TGTGCCAGCAGGTCGGACAGGGCGTCCTACGAGCAGTACTTC. It yields the protein CASRSDRASYEQYF. The chain recombines TRBV2 with TRBJ2-7; TRBD1 matches 8 bases. This CDR3 contains 14 residues. V dropped 6 bases and J dropped 1; count of bases not matched to a gene: 5. CDR1 SNHLY and CDR2 FYNNEI come from the germline V gene.

The chain joins TRBV27 to TRBJ1-2, with 9 bases that match TRBD1. The V segment lost 4 bases and the J segment 0 bases; nucleotides outside the gene matches: 6. The V gene's germline CDR1 is MNHEY and CDR2 SMNVEV (reference sequence). The CDR3 is made up of 16 amino acids. CDR3 region: CASSSLQGAANYGYTF. Written as DNA, the CDR3 is TGTGCCAGCAGTTCTTTACAGGGGGCAGCTAACTATGGCTACACCTTC.

J is TRBJ1-2 and V is TRBV5-1, with TRBD1 matching 12 bases. The CDR3 has 15 residues. Trimming took 3 bases from V and 4 from J; bases not matched to a gene: 4. Per the germline V gene, CDR1 is SGHRS and CDR2 is YFSETQ. CDR3 amino acids: CASSSGTGGGYGYTF. The DNA of the CDR3 is TGCGCCAGCAGCTCTGGGACAGGGGGCGGCTATGGCTACACCTTC.

This clone came up once. The chain links TRBV7-9 to TRBJ2-7; tentative D call: TRBD2 (6 bases). V lost 4 bases to trimming and J lost 3 bases, with 16 bases between them. Germline V gene lookup returns CDR1 SEHNR and CDR2 FQNEAQ (reference sequence). The CDR3 consists of 15 residues. The CDR3 loop is CASSSQSTRIYEQYF. CDR3 coding DNA: TGTGCCAGCAGCTCGCAATCGACTAGGATCTACGAGCAGTACTTC.

The genes are TRBV7-2 and TRBJ2-1; 9 bases agree with TRBD2. The CDR3 covers 18 residues. After removal of 5 bases from V and 2 bases from J, the junction contained 13 bases not matched to a gene. Per germline, CDR1 SGHTA and CDR2 FQGNSA. This CDR3 reads CASSPPGGSGGPYNEQFF. The CDR3 DNA reads TGTGCCAGCAGCCCCCCCGGGGGTAGCGGGGGTCCCTACAATGAGCAGTTCTTC. Complete variable domain (other parts from reference TRBV7-2 and TRBJ2-1): GAGVSQSPSNKVTEKGKDVELRCDPISGHTALYWYRQSLGQGLEFLIYFQGNSAPDKSGLPSDRFSAERTGGSVSTLTIQRTQQEDSAVYLCASSPPGGSGGPYNEQFFGPGTRLTVL.

This chain joins TRBV11-2 and TRBJ1-1, with D uncertain. V was trimmed by 5 bases and J by 3 bases, leaving 16 bases between them. CDR1 and CDR2 (germline): SGHAT, FQNNGV. The CDR3 is 15 residues long. The CDR3 sequence is CASSPRTHGHTEAFF. The CDR3 DNA is TGTGCCAGCAGCCCCAGGACTCATGGGCACACTGAAGCTTTCTTT.

A word on this clone: Within the sample, other DNA sequences also encode this same CDR3. This rearrangement joins TRBV7-9 to TRBJ1-1; the D is unclear. CDR3 length: 12 residues. V gave up 1 base and J gave up 8 bases, with 8 bases separating them. The germline CDR1 and CDR2 sequences are SEHNR and FQNEAQ (reference sequence). DNA of the CDR3: TGTGCCAGCAGCTTAGGTGGCCCCGAAGCTTTCTTT. It yields the protein CASSLGGPEAFF.

J is TRBJ1-2 and V is TRBV2, with 8 positions matching TRBD1. V gave up 6 bases and J gave up 6 bases; unmatched junction bases: 9. Germline V gene data show CDR1 as SNHLY and CDR2 as FYNNEI. The CDR3 length is 14 residues. The CDR3: CASRPSDRGDGYTF. DNA for the CDR3: TGTGCCAGCAGGCCCAGTGACAGGGGTGATGGCTACACCTTC.

The chain has TRBV19 and TRBJ1-2; 10 bases match TRBD1. The germline V gene has CDR1 LNHDA and CDR2 SQIVND (reference sequence). The CDR3 spans 13 residues. Trimming removed 5 bases from V and 8 bases from J; junction bases left unmatched: 5. CDR3: CASSLGQGRGYTF. The CDR3 coding sequence is TGTGCCAGTAGTTTGGGACAGGGGAGAGGCTACACCTTC.

V and J are TRBV7-6 and TRBJ2-1; 10 nucleotides align to TRBD2. The CDR3 sequence is 14 residues long. The germline V gene encodes CDR1 SGHVS and CDR2 FNYEAQ. With 8 bases clipped from V and 9 bases from J, the junction kept 10 bases outside the gene matches. The CDR3 loop reads CASGPGTSAIEQFF. The CDR3 nucleotides are TGTGCCAGCGGTCCGGGGACTAGCGCTATTGAGCAGTTCTTC.

CDR3 DNA: TGTGCCAGCAGTTTCCGGGACAGGGATCCCTCCGAGCAGTACTTC. Residues: CASSFRDRDPSEQYF. The chain carries TRBV27 and TRBJ2-7; 9 bases agree with TRBD1. Trimming at V came to 3 bases and at J to 6 bases, leaving 9 bases not matched to a gene. The CDR3 consists of 15 residues. Germline CDR1 and CDR2: MNHEY and SMNVEV (reference sequence).

The count of this clone is one. The chain carries TRBV15 and TRBJ1-5; 9 nucleotides match TRBD1. This CDR3 is 15 amino acids long. Trimming took 5 bases from V and 3 from J; bases not matched to a gene: 5. Per germline, CDR1 LNHNV and CDR2 YYDKDF (reference sequence). This CDR3 reads CATSPRDRVNQPQHF. CDR3 in DNA: TGTGCCACCAGCCCCCGGGACAGGGTCAATCAGCCCCAGCATTTT.

J is TRBJ2-2 and V is TRBV7-3; maybe TRBD1 (6 bases). This CDR3 has 16 residues. V lost 2 bases and J 5 bases, leaving 15 bases between the germline ends. CDR1 is SGHTA and CDR2 is FQGTGA in the germline V gene. Here the CDR3 DNA reads TGTGCCAGCAGCTTAGATGAAGCAGGGGTAACCGGGGAGCTGTTTTTT. Residues: CASSLDEAGVTGELFF.

V is TRBV6-5 and J is TRBJ1-1, with no clear D. CDR1 and CDR2 from the germline V gene are MNHEY and SVGAGI. Trimming cost V 0 bases and J 2 bases, with 10 bases left between them. The CDR3 has 15 amino acids. CDR3 sequence (DNA): TGTGCCAGCAGTTACTCGTGGACGGGAAACACTGAAGCTTTCTTT. Translated, it gives CASSYSWTGNTEAFF.

The chain combines TRBV28 with TRBJ2-2; a possible D gene is TRBD2 (5 bases). V lost 2 bases and J lost 1, with 17 bases in between. CDR1 and CDR2 (germline): MDHEN, SYDVKM. The CDR3 covers 18 residues. CDR3 sequence reads: CASSLISWARENTGELFF. DNA for the CDR3: TGTGCCAGCAGTTTAATCTCTTGGGCACGGGAGAACACCGGGGAGCTGTTTTTT.

The rearrangement links TRBV15 to TRBJ2-7; TRBD1 agrees at 7 bases. Losses at the gene ends were 4 bases for V and 0 bases for J; bases not matched to a gene: 6. The CDR3 contains 15 residues. Germline-derived CDR1 and CDR2 are LNHNV and YYDKDF (reference sequence). CDR3 sequence reads: CATSNRGEGSYEQYF. The DNA of the CDR3 is TGTGCCACCAGCAACAGGGGAGAAGGCTCCTACGAGCAGTACTTC.

This chain uses TRBV28 with TRBJ2-1, with 8 bases lining up with TRBD2. Unmatched junction bases numbered 10, after V lost 10 bases and J lost 2 bases. The germline gives CDR1 MDHEN, CDR2 SYDVKM. This CDR3 is 15 amino acids long. This CDR3 reads CATTWLSGTYNEQFF. The CDR3 DNA sequence: TGTGCCACTACCTGGCTTAGCGGGACCTACAATGAGCAGTTCTTC.

Relative to its sample, this clone is medium-sized (0.01 to 0.1%). The V call is TRBV27, the J call TRBJ1-5; D is undetermined. Trimming removed 5 bases from V and 2 bases from J, with 10 bases in between. Germline CDR1 MNHEY, CDR2 SMNVEV (reference sequence). The CDR3 loop spans 14 amino acids. CDR3 residues: CASSKFYGNQPQHF. CDR3 DNA sequence: TGTGCCAGCAGTAAGTTCTACGGCAATCAGCCCCAGCATTTT.

J is TRBJ2-7 and V is TRBV7-9, with D possibly TRBD2 on 5 matching bases. The germline V gene encodes CDR1 SEHNR and CDR2 FQNEAQ (reference sequence). Deletions cut 11 bases from V and 4 bases from J, with 15 bases between. This CDR3 contains 12 residues. CDR3 DNA: TGTGCCGTTCGAGAGGGCCGATACGAGCAGTACTTC. As protein: CAVREGRYEQYF.

The rearrangement joins TRBV6-5 to TRBJ1-1; D might be TRBD1 (5 bases). CDR3 length: 14 amino acids. V lost 0 bases and J lost 8, with 13 bases in between. Germline CDR1 is MNHEY and CDR2 is SVGAGI. The DNA for the CDR3 is TGTGCCAGCAGTTACTCCGGGGGTGATTGGGAAGCTTTCTTT. Amino acids: CASSYSGGDWEAFF.

This chain connects TRBV13 to TRBJ1-1; a weak D match, TRBD1 (6 bases). The CDR3 extends over 14 amino acids. Trimming stripped 0 bases from V and 5 bases from J, with 10 bases between. From germline, CDR1 is PRHDT and CDR2 FYEKMQ (reference sequence). The CDR3 loop is CASSLGQGRTEAFF. DNA for the CDR3: TGTGCCAGCAGCTTAGGGCAGGGGCGGACTGAAGCTTTCTTT.